Included here is one T cell receptor (beta chain) sequence, with context. Its antigen remains unidentified. The protocol was immunoSEQ multiplex PCR, while the TCRdb copy is restricted to in-frame clones and leaves out a portion. Among about 70,000 clones listed, 75% to 90% were seen once. The data stem from a study of lymphopenia after photon versus proton radiotherapy. Findings and limits, study-wide: After the lymphocyte nadir, photon-treated repertoires showed oligoclonal expansion, especially of CD8+ Temra cells. Photon-treated patients lost naive T cells and TCR diversity; proton-treated stayed stable.

The V end was cut by 3 bases, the J end by 3 bases, with 10 bases between. CDR1 and CDR2 (germline): SGHRS, YFSETQ. This CDR3 has 13 amino acids. This sequence was found in a man older than 75 with esophageal cancer. This chain joins TRBV5-1 and TRBJ2-7, with no clear D. The source was peripheral blood, collected from a patient treated with proton-based radiotherapy. CDR3 bases: TGCGCCAGCAGCTACTCGGACCACTACGAGCAGTACTTC. It is translated as CASSYSDHYEQYF.